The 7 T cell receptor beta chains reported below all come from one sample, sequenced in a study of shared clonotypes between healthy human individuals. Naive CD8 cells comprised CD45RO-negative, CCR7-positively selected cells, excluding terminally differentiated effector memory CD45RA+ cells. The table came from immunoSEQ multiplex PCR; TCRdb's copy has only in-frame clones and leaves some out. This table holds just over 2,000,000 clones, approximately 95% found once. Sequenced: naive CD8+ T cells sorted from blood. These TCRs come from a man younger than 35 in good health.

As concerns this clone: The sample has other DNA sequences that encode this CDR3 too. The CDR3 region is CASSLEVTSTDTQYF. The DNA of the CDR3 is TGTGCCAGCAGTTTAGAGGTGACTAGCACAGATACGCAGTATTTT. The chain uses TRBV27 and TRBJ2-3; D uncertain. CDR1 is MNHEY and CDR2 is SMNVEV in the germline V gene (reference sequence). This CDR3 contains 15 residues. V shed 2 bases and J shed 0 bases, with 9 bases lying between them.

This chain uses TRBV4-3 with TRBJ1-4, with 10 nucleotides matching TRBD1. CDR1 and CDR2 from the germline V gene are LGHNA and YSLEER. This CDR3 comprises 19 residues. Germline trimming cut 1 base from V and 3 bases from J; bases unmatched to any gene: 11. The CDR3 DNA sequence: TGCGCCAGCAGCCAAGGAGGGACAGGGGATATTCCGGCTAATGAAAAACTGTTTTTT. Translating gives CASSQGGTGDIPANEKLFF.

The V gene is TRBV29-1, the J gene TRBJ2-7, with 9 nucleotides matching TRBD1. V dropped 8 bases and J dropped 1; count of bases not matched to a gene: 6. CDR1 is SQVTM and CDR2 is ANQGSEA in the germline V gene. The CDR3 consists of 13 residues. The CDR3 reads CSTTGGSSYEQYF. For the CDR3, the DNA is TGCAGCACTACAGGGGGCTCTTCCTACGAGCAGTACTTC.

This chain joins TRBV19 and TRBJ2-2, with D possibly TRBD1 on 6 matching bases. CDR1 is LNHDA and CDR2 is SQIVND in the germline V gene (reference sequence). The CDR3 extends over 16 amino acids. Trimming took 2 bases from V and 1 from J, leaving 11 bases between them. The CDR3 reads CASSISPTGNTGELFF. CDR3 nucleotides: TGTGCCAGTAGTATATCCCCGACAGGGAACACCGGGGAGCTGTTTTTT.

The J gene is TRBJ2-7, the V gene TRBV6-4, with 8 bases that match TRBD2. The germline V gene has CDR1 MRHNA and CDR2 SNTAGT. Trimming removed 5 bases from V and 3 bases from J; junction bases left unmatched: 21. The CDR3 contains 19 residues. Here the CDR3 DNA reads TGTGCCAGCAGTAACGGGACTCCGGTAGGAGCGGGGGAGAGCTACGAGCAGTACTTC. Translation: CASSNGTPVGAGESYEQYF.

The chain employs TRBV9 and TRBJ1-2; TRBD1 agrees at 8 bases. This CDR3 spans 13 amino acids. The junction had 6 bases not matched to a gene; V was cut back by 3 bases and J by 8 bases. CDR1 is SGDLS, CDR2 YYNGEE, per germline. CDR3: CASSALQGGGYTF. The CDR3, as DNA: TGTGCCAGCAGCGCCCTACAGGGGGGCGGCTACACCTTC. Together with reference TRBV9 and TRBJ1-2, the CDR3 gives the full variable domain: DSGVTQTPKHLITATGQRVTLRCSPRSGDLSVYWYQQSLDQGLQFLIQYYNGEERAKGNILERFSAQQFPDLHSELNLSSLELGDSALYFCASSALQGGGYTFGSGTRLTVV.

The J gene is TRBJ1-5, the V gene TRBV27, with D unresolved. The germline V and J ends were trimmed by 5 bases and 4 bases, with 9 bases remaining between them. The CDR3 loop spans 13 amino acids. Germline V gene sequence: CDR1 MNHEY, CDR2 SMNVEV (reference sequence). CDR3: CASSPLGNQPQHF. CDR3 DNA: TGTGCCAGCAGTCCCCTAGGAAATCAGCCCCAGCATTTT.